This passage covers 9 T cell receptor beta chains from one sample sequenced in a study of T cell responses to AZD1222 COVID-19 vaccine. Data came from immunoSEQ multiplex PCR; TCRdb stores just in-frame clones and leaves some out. The data hold more than 150,000 clones, with 85% to 95% observed a single time. The sequencing used peripheral blood, collected 28 days after the second AZD1222 dose. These TCRs come from an adult who received the AZD1222 COVID-19 vaccine.

The rearrangement links TRBV12-3 or TRBV12-4 to TRBJ1-5; TRBD1 is a possible D gene (5 bases). The CDR3 runs 13 residues. V was cut by 2 bases and J by 11 bases, with 13 bases left in between. CDR3 DNA sequence: TGTGCCAGCAGTTTAAACGAGGGAGGGGCCCAGCATTTT. It is translated as CASSLNEGGAQHF.

The chain combines TRBV9 with TRBJ2-7; the match to TRBD1 covers 8 bases. Germline V gene data show CDR1 as SGDLS and CDR2 as YYNGEE. V gave up 3 bases and J gave up 0 bases; unmatched junction bases: 2. The CDR3 spans 14 residues. CDR3 bases: TGTGCCAGCAGCGACGACAGGGGCTCCTACGAGCAGTACTTC. Its protein is CASSDDRGSYEQYF.

In its sample, this clone was seen once. V and J are TRBV5-1 and TRBJ1-2, with 8 bases fitting TRBD1. V was pared by 0 bases and J by 8 bases, with 6 bases of the junction left unmatched. Germline loops: CDR1 SGHRS, CDR2 YFSETQ. The CDR3 sequence is 14 residues long. The CDR3 bases are TGCGCCAGCAGCTTGGCCAGGGGGCAACGGGGCTACACCTTC. Translation gives CASSLARGQRGYTF.

The chain carries TRBV6-5 and TRBJ1-1, with 8 bases matching TRBD1. Trimming took 11 bases from V and 5 from J; bases not matched to a gene: 13. Germline V gene sequence: CDR1 MNHEY, CDR2 SVGAGI. The CDR3 totals 14 residues. This CDR3 is CAGSGRRGRTEAFF. The CDR3 nucleotides are TGTGCCGGTTCGGGCCGCAGGGGGCGTACTGAAGCTTTCTTT.

The rearrangement links TRBV30 to TRBJ1-2; D unresolved. Germline lookup yields CDR1 GTSNPN and CDR2 SVGIG (reference sequence). The CDR3 loop spans 12 amino acids. The V and J ends lost 2 bases and 5 bases respectively, with 9 bases between them. Here the CDR3 DNA reads TGTGCCTGGAGTTCAAGGGTTTATGGCTACACCTTC. Residues: CAWSSRVYGYTF.

The genes are TRBV11-1 and TRBJ1-4; D uncertain. The V end was cut by 1 base, the J end by 0 bases, with 6 bases between. Germline V CDR1 and CDR2: SGHAT, FQDESV (reference sequence). This CDR3 has 15 amino acids. CDR3 sequence: CASSLVDATNEKLFF. CDR3 coding DNA: TGTGCCAGCAGCTTAGTGGATGCAACTAATGAAAAACTGTTTTTT.

The chain uses TRBV7-8 and TRBJ2-7, with D unclear. The CDR3 has 12 residues. The germline V gene encodes CDR1 SGHVS and CDR2 FQNEAQ. Between the trimmed V and J ends, which lost 5 bases and 3 bases, there was a span of 8 bases. The CDR3 coding sequence is TGTGCCAGCAGCCCGGCCGGCTACGAGCAGTACTTC. It encodes CASSPAGYEQYF. Complete variable domain (other parts from reference TRBV7-8 and TRBJ2-7): GAGVSQSPRYKVAKRGQDVALRCDPISGHVSLFWYQQALGQGPEFLTYFQNEAQLDKSGLPSDRFFAERPEGSVSTLKIQRTQQEDSAVYLCASSPAGYEQYFGPGTRLTVT.

This sequence joins TRBV7-2 and TRBJ1-3; D is unresolved. V lost 1 base and J 7 bases, leaving 8 bases between the germline ends. CDR1 SGHTA and CDR2 FQGNSA come from the germline V gene. The CDR3 totals 13 residues. CDR3 bases: TGTGCCAGCAGCTTAGTCGGGAGGAACACCATATATTTT. Translation gives CASSLVGRNTIYF.

The CDR3 bases are TGTGCCAGCAGCTCCACGAGGGGGACTAGCGGGGGTTCCTACAATGAGCAGTTCTTC. As protein: CASSSTRGTSGGSYNEQFF. This rearrangement joins TRBV7-9 to TRBJ2-1, with 14 bases identical to TRBD2. This CDR3 spans 19 amino acids. Germline loops: CDR1 SEHNR, CDR2 FQNEAQ (reference sequence). Germline trimming cut 4 bases from V and 1 base from J; bases unmatched to any gene: 9.